This is a list of T cell receptor beta chains from one sample in a study of CD8+CD57+ T cells in acquired aplastic anemia. TCRdb fed the reads into MiXCR, producing one record per CDR3 protein. Of about 180,000 distinct CDR3 sequences detected, about 60% appear once; the ten largest clones hold about 42%. The sequencing sample was made of sorted CD4+, CD8+, or CD8+CD57+ T cells (not recorded which) from PBMCs. These receptors all stem from a human donor with aplastic anemia. CDR3s include the opening cysteine and the closing phenylalanine or tryptophan. Each record gives: V gene, D gene, clone size, J gene, CDR3 DNA, CDR3 protein. The D gene is left open where the match is weak. Size is omitted from some rows. Given values are once, few, many or a class for expanded clones.

v_gene: TRBV9
d_gene: NA
abundance: NA
j_gene: TRBJ1-1
CDR3nt: TGTGCCAGCAGCGTAAGCAGGGAAGGGACTGAAGCTTTCTTT
CDR3aa: CASSVSREGTEAFF

v_gene: TRBV7-9
d_gene: NA
abundance: NA
j_gene: TRBJ1-1
CDR3nt: TGTGCCAGCAGCTCACCTGTAAAGGGGCGAACTGAAGCTTTCTTT
CDR3aa: CASSSPVKGRTEAFF

v_gene: TRBV7-9
d_gene: NA
abundance: once
j_gene: TRBJ1-2
CDR3nt: TGTGCCAGCAGCTTAGTGTCGGGCCTCTGGGACTATGGCTACACCTTC
CDR3aa: CASSLVSGLWDYGYTF

v_gene: TRBV7-6
d_gene: TRBD2
abundance: NA
j_gene: TRBJ2-7
CDR3nt: TGTGCCAGCAGCTCCCAGGCGGGGGCCTACGAGCAGTACTTC
CDR3aa: CASSSQAGAYEQYF

v_gene: TRBV29-1
d_gene: NA
abundance: NA
j_gene: TRBJ2-7
CDR3nt: TGCAGCGTTGAAGATGAACGGCCTGTGCAGTACTTC
CDR3aa: CSVEDERPVQYF

v_gene: TRBV5-1
d_gene: NA
abundance: NA
j_gene: TRBJ1-1
CDR3nt: TGCGCCAGCAGCTTGTTAGGGGAGGGACACACTGAAGCTTTCTTT
CDR3aa: CASSLLGEGHTEAFF

v_gene: TRBV5-6
d_gene: NA
abundance: NA
j_gene: TRBJ1-6
CDR3nt: TGTGCCAGCAGCTTGTTACAGGGAAATTCACCCCTCCACTTT
CDR3aa: CASSLLQGNSPLHF

v_gene: TRBV29-1
d_gene: NA
abundance: NA
j_gene: TRBJ2-7
CDR3nt: TGCAGCGTTGTCCACCAGTACGAGCAGTACTTC
CDR3aa: CSVVHQYEQYF

v_gene: TRBV7-9
d_gene: NA
abundance: NA
j_gene: TRBJ2-5
CDR3nt: TGTGCCAGCAGCTTGGACTATCAAGAGACCCAGTACTTC
CDR3aa: CASSLDYQETQYF

v_gene: TRBV5-8
d_gene: NA
abundance: NA
j_gene: TRBJ2-7
CDR3nt: TGTGCCAGCAGCTTAGTATCCCCCGCAGACTACTACGAGCAGTACTTC
CDR3aa: CASSLVSPADYYEQYF

v_gene: TRBV5-4
d_gene: NA
abundance: NA
j_gene: TRBJ2-3
CDR3nt: TGTGCCAGCAGCCAAGATCAGCGGAGCACAGATACGCAGTATTTT
CDR3aa: CASSQDQRSTDTQYF

v_gene: TRBV10-3
d_gene: TRBD1
abundance: few
j_gene: TRBJ2-7
CDR3nt: TGTGCCATCAGTGACCAACCGGGGACAGGGAAAGTTGGCTCCTACGAGCAGTACTTC
CDR3aa: CAISDQPGTGKVGSYEQYF

v_gene: TRBV19
d_gene: TRBD1
abundance: NA
j_gene: TRBJ2-1
CDR3nt: TGTGCCAGTAGCAGACAGGGGGCGCCCCACAATGAGCAGTTCTTC
CDR3aa: CASSRQGAPHNEQFF

v_gene: TRBV10-1
d_gene: NA
abundance: NA
j_gene: TRBJ2-2
CDR3nt: TGCGCCAGCAGTGAGTCCGGTCTGTCCGACGGGGAGCTGTTTTTT
CDR3aa: CASSESGLSDGELFF

v_gene: TRBV7-9
d_gene: NA
abundance: many
j_gene: TRBJ2-7
CDR3nt: TGTGCCAGCCTAAAGCTCGGGGACGAGCAGTACTTC
CDR3aa: CASLKLGDEQYF

v_gene: TRBV11-3
d_gene: NA
abundance: NA
j_gene: TRBJ1-1
CDR3nt: TGTGCCAGCACCCAAGGTAGGAGGACTGAAGCTTTCTTT
CDR3aa: CASTQGRRTEAFF

v_gene: TRBV24-1
d_gene: NA
abundance: NA
j_gene: TRBJ1-5
CDR3nt: TGTGCCACCAGTCCCGGGGTTTCCAGGCAGCCCCAGCATTTT
CDR3aa: CATSPGVSRQPQHF

v_gene: TRBV5-6
d_gene: NA
abundance: many
j_gene: TRBJ1-2
CDR3nt: TGTGCCAGCAGCTTGCCTGGTGGTGATGGTGGCTACACCTTC
CDR3aa: CASSLPGGDGGYTF

v_gene: TRBV15
d_gene: NA
abundance: NA
j_gene: TRBJ1-1
CDR3nt: TGTGCCACCAGCAGTCAACAGAACACTGAAGCTTTCTTT
CDR3aa: CATSSQQNTEAFF

v_gene: TRBV6-5
d_gene: NA
abundance: NA
j_gene: TRBJ1-1
CDR3nt: TGTGCCAGCACCAAACAGGGCATGGACACTGAAGCTTTCTTT
CDR3aa: CASTKQGMDTEAFF

v_gene: TRBV20-1
d_gene: NA
abundance: NA
j_gene: TRBJ2-3
CDR3nt: TGCAGTGCTAGAGATCTCAGGGCGATCACAGATACGCAGTATTTT
CDR3aa: CSARDLRAITDTQYF

v_gene: TRBV10-3
d_gene: TRBD2
abundance: NA
j_gene: TRBJ2-1
CDR3nt: TGTGCCACCCAATCTAGCGGGGGAATCAAGAAACACAATGAGCAGTTCTTC
CDR3aa: CATQSSGGIKKHNEQFF